This record covers a single T cell receptor beta chain. Its antigen remains unidentified. The data derive from a study of cytotoxic CD8 clonotypes in ibrutinib-treated CLL. Study-level background: Response sampling occurred after a median 12 months of treatment (range 6 to 36). Mean per-sample yields comprised about 280,000 productive templates and roughly 86,000 productive rearrangements. Findings and caveats of the study: Public clonotypes (which were uncommon) either contracted or remained stable on treatment.

Germline V gene sequence: CDR1 SEHNR, CDR2 FQNEAQ (reference sequence). The V end was cut by 5 bases, the J end by 5 bases, with 12 bases between. This CDR3 has 13 amino acids. Some clones are missing from TCRdb's copy, which holds only in-frame ones; the method was immunoSEQ multiplex PCR. The sample has roughly 63,000 clones; approximately 57% are singletons. The sequenced sample was PBMCs, obtained after 12 months of ibrutinib treatment. The TCR originated in a human donor with chronic lymphocytic leukemia. The gene calls are TRBV7-9 and TRBJ1-2; D perhaps matches TRBD1 (5 bases). The CDR3 nucleotides read TGTGCCAGCAGCCCTGGGGCGGGTTATGGCTACACCTTC. It translates to CASSPGAGYGYTF. The entire variable domain, with the rest obtained from reference TRBV7-9 and TRBJ1-2, is as follows: DTGVSQNPRHKITKRGQNVTFRCDPISEHNRLYWYRQTLGQGPEFLTYFQNEAQLEKSRLLSDRFSAERPKGSFSTLEIQRTEQGDSAMYLCASSPGAGYGYTFGSGTRLTVV.